This TCR beta chain was recorded in a study of vaccination effects on CD4 cells after COVID-19. Profiling relied on immunoSEQ multiplex PCR, and the TCRdb table lists in-frame clones only, not all of them. The sample yields 35,000 to 40,000 clones, around two thirds seen once. The CDR3 is made up of 16 amino acids. V gave up 7 bases and J gave up 7 bases; unmatched junction bases: 15. Germline values: CDR1 SGHTA, CDR2 FQGNSA. A word on this clone: What it recognizes is unknown.

Sequencing was preceded by expansion of antigen-specific CD4+ T cells with viral peptide pools in the ViraFEST assay. Following culture for ten to eleven days, CD4+ T cells were isolated. According to PCR results, the person was infected with SARS-CoV-2 between March and December 2020. The chain joins TRBV7-2 to TRBJ2-1; 8 bases are a match to TRBD2. The sample in question was CD4+ T cells from PBMCs cultured with HCoV-NL63 spike peptides, obtained before COVID-19 vaccination. This TCR was sampled from a human donor who had a prior SARS-CoV-2 infection. The CDR3 DNA reads as TGTGCCAGCACGCTACAGCCGGCCGGGACTAGTAATGAGCAGTTCTTC. It encodes CASTLQPAGTSNEQFF.